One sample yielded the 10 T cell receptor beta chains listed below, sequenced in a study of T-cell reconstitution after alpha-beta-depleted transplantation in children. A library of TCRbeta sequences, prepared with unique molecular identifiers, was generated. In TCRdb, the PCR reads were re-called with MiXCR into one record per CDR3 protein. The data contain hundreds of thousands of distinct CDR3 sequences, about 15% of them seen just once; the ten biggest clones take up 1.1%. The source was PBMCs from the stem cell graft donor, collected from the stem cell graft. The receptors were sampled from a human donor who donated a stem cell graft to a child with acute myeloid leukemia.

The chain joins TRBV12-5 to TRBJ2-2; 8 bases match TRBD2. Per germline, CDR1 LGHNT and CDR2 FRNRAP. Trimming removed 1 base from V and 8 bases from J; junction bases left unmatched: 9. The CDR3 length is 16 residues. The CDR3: CASGLASGSYRGELFF. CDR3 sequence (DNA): TGTGCTAGTGGTTTGGCTAGCGGGTCCTACCGAGGGGAGCTGTTTTTT.

This chain's CDR3 is CASTTGATGMDEQFF. The CDR3 nucleotides are TGTGCCAGCACCACCGGGGCCACAGGGATGGATGAGCAGTTCTTC. The chain is built from TRBV12-3 or TRBV12-4 and TRBJ2-1; possibly TRBD1 for D (6 bases). V was shortened by 7 bases and J by 8 bases, with 21 bases between the two germline ends. The CDR3 runs to 15 residues.

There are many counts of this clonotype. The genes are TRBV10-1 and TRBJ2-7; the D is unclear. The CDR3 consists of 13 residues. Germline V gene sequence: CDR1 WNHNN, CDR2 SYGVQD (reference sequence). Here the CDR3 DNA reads TGCGCCAGCAGTGAACAGCCGGGCTACAAGCAGTACGTC. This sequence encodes CASSEQPGYKQYV.

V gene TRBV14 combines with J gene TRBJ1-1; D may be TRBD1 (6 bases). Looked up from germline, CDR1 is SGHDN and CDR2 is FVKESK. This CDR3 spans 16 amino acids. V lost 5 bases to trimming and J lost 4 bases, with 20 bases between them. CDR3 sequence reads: CASSANRARYATEAFF. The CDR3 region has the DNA TGTGCCAGCAGCGCAAACAGGGCACGGTATGCCACTGAAGCTTTCTTT.

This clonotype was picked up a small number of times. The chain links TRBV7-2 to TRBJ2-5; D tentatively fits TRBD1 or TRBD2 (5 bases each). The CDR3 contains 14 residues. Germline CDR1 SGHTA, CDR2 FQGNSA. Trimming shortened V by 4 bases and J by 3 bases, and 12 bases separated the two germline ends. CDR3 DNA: TGTGCCAGCAGCTCCCCGGGGCGAAAAGAGACCCAGTACTTC. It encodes CASSSPGRKETQYF.

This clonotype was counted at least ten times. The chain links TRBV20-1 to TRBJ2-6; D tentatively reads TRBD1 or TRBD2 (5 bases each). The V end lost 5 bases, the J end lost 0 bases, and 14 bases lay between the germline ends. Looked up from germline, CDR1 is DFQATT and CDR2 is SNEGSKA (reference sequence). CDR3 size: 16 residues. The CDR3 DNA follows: TGCAGTGCTCGGGACGGGATCTCCTCTGGGGCCAACGTCCTGACTTTC. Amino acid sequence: CSARDGISSGANVLTF.

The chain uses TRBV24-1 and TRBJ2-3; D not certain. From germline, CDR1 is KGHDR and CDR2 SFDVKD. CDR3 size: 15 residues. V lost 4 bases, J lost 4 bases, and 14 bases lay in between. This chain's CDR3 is CATSDVGKPSDTQYF. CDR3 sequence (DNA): TGTGCCACCAGTGACGTGGGGAAGCCATCAGATACGCAGTATTTT.

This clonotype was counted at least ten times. In nucleotides, the CDR3 is TGTGCCAGCAGGCAGATCGAGGGGAATGAGCAGTTCTTC. Protein: CASRQIEGNEQFF. The chain links TRBV6-5 to TRBJ2-1; D could derive from TRBD1 or TRBD2 (5 bases each). This CDR3 has 13 residues. V gave up 6 bases and J gave up 7 bases, with 13 bases separating them. Germline V gene sequence: CDR1 MNHEY, CDR2 SVGAGI.

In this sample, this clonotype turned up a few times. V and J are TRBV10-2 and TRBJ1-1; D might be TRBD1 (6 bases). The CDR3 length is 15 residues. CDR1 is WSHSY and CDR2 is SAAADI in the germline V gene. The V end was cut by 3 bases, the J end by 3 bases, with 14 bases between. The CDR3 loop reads CASSESTGGDTEAFF. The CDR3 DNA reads TGCGCCAGCAGTGAATCGACAGGAGGGGACACTGAAGCTTTCTTT.

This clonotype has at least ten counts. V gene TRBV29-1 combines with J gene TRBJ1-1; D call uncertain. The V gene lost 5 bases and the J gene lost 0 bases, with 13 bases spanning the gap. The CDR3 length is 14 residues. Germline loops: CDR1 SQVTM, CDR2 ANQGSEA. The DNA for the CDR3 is TGCAGCGTTCGGCCAGTCGTAATGAACACTGAAGCTTTCTTT. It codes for CSVRPVVMNTEAFF. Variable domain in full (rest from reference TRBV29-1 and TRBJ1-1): SAVISQKPSRDICQRGTSLTIQCQVDSQVTMMFWYRQQPGQSLTLIATANQGSEATYESGFVIDKFPISRPNLTFSTLTVSNMSPEDSSIYLCSVRPVVMNTEAFFGQGTRLTVV.